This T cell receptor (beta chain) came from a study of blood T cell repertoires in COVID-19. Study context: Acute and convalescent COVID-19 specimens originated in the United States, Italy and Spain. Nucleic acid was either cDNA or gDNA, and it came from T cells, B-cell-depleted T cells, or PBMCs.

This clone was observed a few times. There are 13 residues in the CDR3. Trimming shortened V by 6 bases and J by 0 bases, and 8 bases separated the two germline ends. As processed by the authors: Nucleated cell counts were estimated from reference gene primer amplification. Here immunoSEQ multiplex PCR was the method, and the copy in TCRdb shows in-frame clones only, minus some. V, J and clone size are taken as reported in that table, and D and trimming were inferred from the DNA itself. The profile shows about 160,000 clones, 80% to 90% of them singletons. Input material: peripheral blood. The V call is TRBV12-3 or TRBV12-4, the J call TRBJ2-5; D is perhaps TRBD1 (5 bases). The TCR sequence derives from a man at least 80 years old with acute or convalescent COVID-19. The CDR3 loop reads CASSRENQETQYF. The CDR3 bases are TGTGCCAGCAGCAGGGAAAACCAAGAGACCCAGTACTTC.